The clone carrying this T cell receptor beta chain was seen repeatedly, ten times or more. The data are from a study of T-cell reconstitution after alpha-beta-depleted transplantation in children. This CDR3 has 17 residues. The germline V and J ends were trimmed by 0 bases and 7 bases, with 23 bases remaining between them. The germline V gene encodes CDR1 SGHRS and CDR2 YFSETQ. The TCRbeta library incorporated unique molecular identifiers. TCRdb independently ran MiXCR on the PCR reads; one entry per CDR3 protein. The sample carries some 530,000 distinct CDR3 sequences, approximately 13% recorded once.

The rearrangement joins TRBV5-1 to TRBJ2-7, with D possibly TRBD2 on 5 matching bases. The sequencing used PBMCs from the stem cell graft donor, collected from the stem cell graft. The clonotype was recovered from a human donor who donated a stem cell graft to a child with combined immunodeficiency. The CDR3 coding sequence is TGCGCCAGCAGCTTGGTGTCCCTACGCCTCGGCACGGGGGAGCAGTACTTC. It translates to CASSLVSLRLGTGEQYF.